These 25 T cell receptor beta chains were all obtained from the same sample, sequenced in a study of blood T cell repertoires in COVID-19. This table comes from immunoSEQ multiplex PCR, and its TCRdb copy is limited to in-frame clones, with some not included. This sample has about 87,000 clones, with around 87% found just once. Sequencing used peripheral blood. The receptors shown here come from a human donor with acute or convalescent COVID-19. The donor label of this sample is uncertain.

V is TRBV27 and J is TRBJ1-1; 8 nucleotides agree with TRBD1. V was clipped by 6 bases and J by 5 bases; unmatched bases: 11. Germline lookup yields CDR1 MNHEY and CDR2 SMNVEV (reference sequence). The CDR3 runs to 15 residues. The CDR3 spells CASRPFDRGGTEAFF. CDR3 DNA: TGTGCCAGCAGACCATTCGACAGGGGCGGAACTGAAGCTTTCTTT.

The gene calls are TRBV6-2 or TRBV6-3 and TRBJ1-1; 7 bases fit TRBD1. Germline V gene sequence: CDR1 MNHEY, CDR2 SVGEGT. The CDR3 has 16 amino acids. J was trimmed by 4 bases and V by 1 base; bases with no gene match: 9. In nucleotides, the CDR3 is TGTGCCAGCAGTTACTGGGCCGGGACAGAGGGCACTGAAGCTTTCTTT. Its translation: CASSYWAGTEGTEAFF.

V and J are TRBV19 and TRBJ1-2; 7 nucleotides line up with TRBD1. V shed 1 base, J shed 0 bases, and the junction held 5 bases outside the gene matches. The germline V gene encodes CDR1 LNHDA and CDR2 SQIVND (reference sequence). This CDR3 has 16 residues. CDR3 DNA sequence: TGTGCCAGTAGTATAGGACAGGGAACGACTAACTATGGCTACACCTTC. This sequence encodes CASSIGQGTTNYGYTF. Complete variable domain (other parts from reference TRBV19 and TRBJ1-2): DGGITQSPKYLFRKEGQNVTLSCEQNLNHDAMYWYRQDPGQGLRLIYYSQIVNDFQKGDIAEGYSVSREKKESFPLTVTSAQKNPTAFYLCASSIGQGTTNYGYTFGSGTRLTVV.

The rearrangement links TRBV21-1 to TRBJ2-1; the table's D call, TRBD2, was not checked against the DNA. TRBV21-1 is termed a pseudogene. This CDR3 is built from 16 residues. The CDR3 DNA is TGTGCCAGCAGCTTATGGCCGGGACTAGCGGTCCTTGAGCAGTTCTTC. Its protein is CASSLWPGLAVLEQFF.

This rearrangement joins TRBV24-1 to TRBJ2-5, with TRBD1 matching 8 bases. The CDR3 contains 12 residues. Trimming at V came to 9 bases and at J to 3 bases, leaving 2 bases not matched to a gene. The V gene's germline CDR1 is KGHDR and CDR2 SFDVKD. CDR3 nucleotides: TGTGCCACCGCGGACAGGGAAGAGACCCAGTACTTC. Translating it yields CATADREETQYF.

This clone was found a few times. J is TRBJ2-7 and V is TRBV7-9; TRBD1 agrees at 9 bases. Trimming took 5 bases from V and 2 from J; bases not matched to a gene: 7. The CDR3 consists of 15 residues. In germline, CDR1 is SEHNR, CDR2 FQNEAQ (reference sequence). The CDR3 loop is CASSQTGTGTYEQYF. The CDR3 DNA sequence: TGTGCCAGCAGCCAGACCGGGACAGGGACCTACGAGCAGTACTTC.

The chain couples TRBV10-3 to TRBJ1-1; D call uncertain. The CDR3 length is 14 residues. V lost 10 bases and J lost 1, with 16 bases in between. Germline V lookup: CDR1 ENHRY, CDR2 SYGVKD. The CDR3 region has the DNA TGTGCCACTATTCGGGTTTTGGGGAACACTGAAGCTTTCTTT. Translated, it gives CATIRVLGNTEAFF.

The V gene is TRBV11-3, the J gene TRBJ2-7; TRBD1 matches at 9 bases. This CDR3 has 16 amino acids. The V segment lost 0 bases and the J segment 4 bases; nucleotides outside the gene matches: 7. CDR1 and CDR2 from the germline V gene are SGHNT and YENEEA. The CDR3 DNA is TGTGCCAGCAGCTTAGATTATGGGACAGGGTTGTACGAGCAGTACTTC. Translated: CASSLDYGTGLYEQYF.

The chain joins TRBV6-5 to TRBJ1-1; D gene unclear. CDR1 is MNHEY and CDR2 is SVGAGI in the germline V gene. This CDR3 is 14 amino acids long. V was trimmed by 6 bases and J by 3 bases, leaving 14 bases between them. The chain's CDR3 is CASSPRPPDTEAFF. CDR3 sequence (DNA): TGTGCCAGCAGCCCCCGTCCGCCGGACACTGAAGCTTTCTTT.

The chain combines TRBV28 with TRBJ2-7, with 8 bases lining up with TRBD1. The CDR3 extends over 14 amino acids. The V gene's germline CDR1 is MDHEN and CDR2 SYDVKM. J was trimmed by 6 bases and V by 5 bases; bases with no gene match: 9. The CDR3, as DNA: TGTGCCAGCAGTCTCAGGGGGCCCCGCCTCGAGCAGTACTTC. Translation: CASSLRGPRLEQYF.

This rearrangement joins TRBV28 to TRBJ1-1, with D perhaps TRBD1 (6 bases). Germline V gene sequence: CDR1 MDHEN, CDR2 SYDVKM. Trimming took off 3 bases at V and 3 bases at J, with 11 bases between the two ends. This CDR3 is built from 14 residues. The CDR3 is CASSFHGQHTEAFF. The CDR3 DNA sequence: TGTGCCAGCAGTTTCCACGGACAGCACACTGAAGCTTTCTTT.

V gene TRBV29-1 combines with J gene TRBJ1-1, with TRBD1 matching 8 bases. The CDR3 is 14 residues long. The trim removed 7 bases at V and 4 bases at J, leaving 11 bases unmatched. The V gene's germline CDR1 is SQVTM and CDR2 ANQGSEA. The CDR3 DNA reads as TGCAGCGCCACTGGGGCAGGGGGCGGCACTGAAGCTTTCTTT. Translation gives CSATGAGGGTEAFF.

The rearrangement joins TRBV3-1 (or the pseudogene TRBV3-2) to TRBJ1-6; the D is unclear. V was trimmed by 1 base and J by 7 bases, leaving 2 bases between them. The germline V gene has CDR1 LGHDT and CDR2 YNNKEL (reference sequence). The CDR3 extends over 12 amino acids. CDR3 amino acids: CASSQANSPLHF. In DNA, the CDR3 is TGTGCCAGCAGCCAAGCGAATTCACCCCTCCACTTT.

The genes are TRBV6-5 and TRBJ2-7; TRBD1 aligns across 9 bases. Germline V gene data show CDR1 as MNHEY and CDR2 as SVGAGI. CDR3 length equals 14 residues. Germline trimming cut 11 bases from V and 5 bases from J; bases unmatched to any gene: 13. CDR3 sequence (DNA): TGTGCCTCCCGACGGACAGGGGTTGGGGACGAGCAGTACTTC. Protein sequence: CASRRTGVGDEQYF.

The chain combines TRBV5-4 with TRBJ2-1; weak D call: TRBD2 (6 bases). Germline V gene data show CDR1 as SGHNT and CDR2 as YYREEE (reference sequence). V shed 0 bases and J shed 6 bases, with 13 bases lying between them. The CDR3 extends over 15 amino acids. The chain's CDR3 is CASSLAGLSVNEQFF. For the CDR3, the DNA is TGTGCCAGCAGCTTGGCCGGACTAAGTGTCAATGAGCAGTTCTTC.

The chain couples TRBV10-3 to TRBJ2-3; no firm D call. The length of the CDR3 is 13 residues. V lost 2 bases and J 4 bases, leaving 7 bases between the germline ends. Germline loops: CDR1 ENHRY, CDR2 SYGVKD. The CDR3 sequence: CAISESGPDTQYF. In DNA, the CDR3 is TGTGCCATCAGTGAGAGTGGGCCAGATACGCAGTATTTT.

The J gene is TRBJ2-3, the V gene TRBV28; TRBD1 agrees at 11 bases. The germline gives CDR1 MDHEN, CDR2 SYDVKM. There are 14 residues in the CDR3. The J segment lost 5 bases and the V segment lost 3 bases, leaving 1 base of the junction unmatched. CDR3 DNA: TGTGCCAGCAGTTTTGGGACAGGGGGAGATACGCAGTATTTT. Encoded protein: CASSFGTGGDTQYF.

The rearrangement uses TRBV4-3 and TRBJ2-5; possible D gene TRBD2, 6 bases. Germline CDR1 LGHNA, CDR2 YSLEER. The V gene lost 0 bases and the J gene lost 5 bases, with 16 bases spanning the gap. The CDR3 loop spans 16 amino acids. This CDR3 is CASSQDSGGRWETQYF. DNA for the CDR3: TGCGCCAGCAGCCAAGATAGCGGCGGCAGGTGGGAGACCCAGTACTTC.

This clone was observed a few times. V usage is TRBV13 and J usage is TRBJ2-7; 8 positions agree with TRBD1. The CDR3 loop spans 15 amino acids. The J segment lost 0 bases and the V segment lost 5 bases, leaving 6 bases of the junction unmatched. Looked up from germline, CDR1 is PRHDT and CDR2 is FYEKMQ (reference sequence). The CDR3 sequence is CASSPRDRSSYEQYF. The CDR3 DNA sequence: TGTGCCAGCAGCCCCCGGGACAGGAGCTCCTACGAGCAGTACTTC.

This sequence joins TRBV6-5 and TRBJ2-7, with D perhaps TRBD2 (6 bases). Germline values: CDR1 MNHEY, CDR2 SVGAGI. Trimming left V 6 bases short and J 0 bases short, with 12 bases between. The CDR3 contains 14 residues. The DNA of the CDR3 is TGTGCCAGCAGCTACACCGGGGGCTCCTACGAGCAGTACTTC. It yields the protein CASSYTGGSYEQYF.

J is TRBJ2-3 and V is TRBV27, with TRBD1 matching 7 bases. In germline, CDR1 is MNHEY, CDR2 SMNVEV (reference sequence). J gave up 2 bases and V 6 bases, and 8 bases lay outside the gene matches. The CDR3 extends over 15 amino acids. CDR3 nucleotides: TGTGCCAGCAGGCCGGGACAGACTTACACAGATACGCAGTATTTT. This translates into CASRPGQTYTDTQYF.

This clone was counted a single time. This chain connects TRBV7-8 to TRBJ2-7; D might be TRBD2 (6 bases). The germline V and J ends were trimmed by 5 bases and 2 bases, with 16 bases remaining between them. CDR1 and CDR2 (germline): SGHVS, FQNEAQ. The length of the CDR3 is 15 residues. CDR3: CASSPARVAAYEQYF. CDR3 DNA sequence: TGTGCCAGCAGCCCCGCCCGGGTAGCGGCCTACGAGCAGTACTTC.

This sequence joins TRBV7-3 and TRBJ2-3; no firm D call. CDR1 is SGHTA, CDR2 FQGTGA, per germline. CDR3 size: 14 residues. V was trimmed by 5 bases and J by 0 bases, leaving 9 bases between them. The CDR3 loop reads CASSILESTDTQYF. The CDR3 nucleotides read TGTGCCAGCAGCATACTCGAGAGCACAGATACGCAGTATTTT.

The gene calls are TRBV7-2 and TRBJ1-6, with 7 bases identical to TRBD1. CDR3 length equals 16 residues. The junction had 13 bases not matched to a gene; V was cut back by 5 bases and J by 9 bases. Germline values: CDR1 SGHTA, CDR2 FQGNSA. The CDR3 is CASSPRPGQFISPLHF. CDR3 sequence (DNA): TGTGCCAGCAGCCCTAGACCGGGACAGTTTATTTCACCCCTCCACTTT.

Only one count was recorded for this clone. The chain uses TRBV6-2 or TRBV6-3 and TRBJ1-5; D may be TRBD1 (6 bases). Germline-derived CDR1 and CDR2 are MNHEY and SVGEGT. CDR3 length: 15 residues. V lost 2 bases and J lost 1, with 9 bases in between. CDR3 coding DNA: TGTGCCAGCAGTTACACGGGACACAGCAATCAGCCCCAGCATTTT. This codes for CASSYTGHSNQPQHF.